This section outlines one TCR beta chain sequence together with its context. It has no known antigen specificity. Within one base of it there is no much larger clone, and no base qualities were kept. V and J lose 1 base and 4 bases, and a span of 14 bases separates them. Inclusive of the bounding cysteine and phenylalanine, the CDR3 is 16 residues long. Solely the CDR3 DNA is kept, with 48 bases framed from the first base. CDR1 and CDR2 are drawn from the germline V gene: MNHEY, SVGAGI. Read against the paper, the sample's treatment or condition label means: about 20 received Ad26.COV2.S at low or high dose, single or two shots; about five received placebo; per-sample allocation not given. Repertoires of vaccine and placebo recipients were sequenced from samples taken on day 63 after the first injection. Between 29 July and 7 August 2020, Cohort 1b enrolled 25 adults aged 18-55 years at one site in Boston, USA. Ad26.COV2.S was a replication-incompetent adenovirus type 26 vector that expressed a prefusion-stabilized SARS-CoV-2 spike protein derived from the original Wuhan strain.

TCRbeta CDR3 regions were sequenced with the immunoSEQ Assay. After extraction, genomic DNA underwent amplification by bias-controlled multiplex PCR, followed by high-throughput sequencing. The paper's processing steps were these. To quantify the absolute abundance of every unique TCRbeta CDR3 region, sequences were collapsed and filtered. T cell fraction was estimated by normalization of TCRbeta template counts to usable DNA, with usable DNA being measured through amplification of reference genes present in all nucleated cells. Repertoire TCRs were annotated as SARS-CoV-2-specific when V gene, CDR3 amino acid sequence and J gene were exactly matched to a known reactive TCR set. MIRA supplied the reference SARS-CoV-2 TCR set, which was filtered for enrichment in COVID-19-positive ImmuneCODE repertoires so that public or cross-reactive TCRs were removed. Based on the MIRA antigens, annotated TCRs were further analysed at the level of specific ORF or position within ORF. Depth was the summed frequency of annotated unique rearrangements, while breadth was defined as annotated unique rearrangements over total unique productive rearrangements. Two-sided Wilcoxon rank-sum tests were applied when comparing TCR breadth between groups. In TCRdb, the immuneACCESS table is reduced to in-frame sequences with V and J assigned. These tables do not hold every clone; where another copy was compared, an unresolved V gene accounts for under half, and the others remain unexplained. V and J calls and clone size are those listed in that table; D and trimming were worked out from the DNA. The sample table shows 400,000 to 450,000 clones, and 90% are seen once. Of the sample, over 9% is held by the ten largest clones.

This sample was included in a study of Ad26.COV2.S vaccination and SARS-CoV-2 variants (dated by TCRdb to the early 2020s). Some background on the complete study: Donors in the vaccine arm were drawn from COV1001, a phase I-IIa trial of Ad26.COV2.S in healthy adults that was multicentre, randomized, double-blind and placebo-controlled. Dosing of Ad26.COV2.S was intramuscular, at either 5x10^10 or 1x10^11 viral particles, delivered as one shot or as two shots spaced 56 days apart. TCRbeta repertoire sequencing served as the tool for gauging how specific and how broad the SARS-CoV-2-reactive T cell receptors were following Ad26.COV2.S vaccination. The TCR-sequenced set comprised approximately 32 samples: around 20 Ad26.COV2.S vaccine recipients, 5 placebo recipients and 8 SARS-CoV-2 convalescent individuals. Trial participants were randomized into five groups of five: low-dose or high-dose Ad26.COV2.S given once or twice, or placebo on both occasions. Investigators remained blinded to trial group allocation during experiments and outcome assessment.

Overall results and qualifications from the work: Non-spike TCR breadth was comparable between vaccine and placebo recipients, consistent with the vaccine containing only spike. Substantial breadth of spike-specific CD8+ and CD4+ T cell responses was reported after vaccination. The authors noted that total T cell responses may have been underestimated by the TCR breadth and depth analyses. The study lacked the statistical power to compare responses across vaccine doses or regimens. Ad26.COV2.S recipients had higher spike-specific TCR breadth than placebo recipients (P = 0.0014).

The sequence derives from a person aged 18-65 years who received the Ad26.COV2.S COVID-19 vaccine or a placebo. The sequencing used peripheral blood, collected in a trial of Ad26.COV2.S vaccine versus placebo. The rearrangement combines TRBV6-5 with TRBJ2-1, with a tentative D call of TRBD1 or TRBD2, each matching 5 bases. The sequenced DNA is TGTGCCAGCAGTTACTTCCGGCAGGGACCATACAATGAGCAGTTCTTC. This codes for CASSYFRQGPYNEQFF.